This TCR beta chain stems from a study of blood T cell repertoires in COVID-19. As for the study in general: Sources were T cells, B-cell-depleted T cells, or PBMCs; the material itself was cDNA or gDNA.

Only in-frame clones appear in the TCRdb table, and some are missing; sequencing was by immunoSEQ multiplex PCR. Here the sample spans hundreds of thousands of clones, 89% being singletons. Germline V CDR1 and CDR2: SNHLY, FYNNEI. J gave up 9 bases and V 4 bases, and 8 bases lay outside the gene matches. CDR3 size: 14 residues. The TCR sequence derives from a woman aged 25 to 45 with COVID-19, enrolled during active disease. V and J are TRBV2 and TRBJ2-4; 8 bases fit TRBD1. Sequencing was done on a sample of peripheral blood. CDR3 sequence reads: CASSGFLGQAIQYF. In nucleotides, the CDR3 is TGTGCCAGCAGTGGGTTTTTGGGACAGGCCATTCAGTACTTC.